Listed below are T cell receptor beta chains from one sample, sequenced in a study of vaccination and CD4 T cells after COVID-19. Their cognate antigens are unknown. TCRdb processed the PCR reads anew with MiXCR; each CDR3 protein has one entry. The table has about 16,000 distinct CDR3 sequences, around a third seen once; the top ten hold roughly 23%. Sequencing was performed on CD4+ T cells from blood, cultured in vitro, taken before SARS-CoV-2 vaccination. Receptors originate from a human donor who received a COVID-19 vaccine. Each CDR3 is given with its conserved first and last residue. D genes are given only for firm matches. The size entry is marked missing in some rows and otherwise reads once, few, many or a size class.

cdr3_length,clone_size,d_call,j_call,v_call,cdr3_aa,cdr3_nt
17,-,-,TRBJ1-1,TRBV29-1,CSVAFPGADPRYTEAFF,TGCAGCGTTGCATTCCCCGGGGCAGATCCGAGGTACACTGAAGCTTTCTTT
15,-,-,TRBJ1-2,TRBV18,CASSTRDRSSYGYTF,TGTGCCAGCTCAACTCGGGACCGAAGTTCTTATGGCTACACCTTC
15,-,TRBD2,TRBJ2-5,TRBV7-2,CASSLAPGGGETQYF,TGTGCCAGCAGCTTAGCCCCCGGGGGGGGCGAGACCCAGTACTTC
14,-,-,TRBJ1-5,TRBV20-1,CSAAARGAGQPQHF,TGCAGTGCTGCCGCTCGGGGGGCAGGTCAGCCCCAGCATTTT
13,-,-,TRBJ2-5,TRBV2,CASRRGGQETQYF,TGTGCCAGCAGGAGGGGGGGACAAGAGACCCAGTACTTC
14,-,TRBD1,TRBJ2-5,TRBV20-1,CSAEDRDRGSTQYF,TGCAGTGCTGAGGATCGGGACAGGGGTTCGACCCAGTACTTC
12,-,-,TRBJ2-5,TRBV29-1,CSSTELQETQYF,TGCAGTTCCACGGAGCTTCAAGAGACCCAGTACTTC
15,-,-,TRBJ1-6,TRBV6-1,CASSESFSYNSPLHF,TGTGCCAGCAGTGAATCATTCTCCTATAATTCACCCCTCCACTTT
15,few,TRBD1,TRBJ1-4,TRBV7-9,CASSTRTGPNEKLFF,TGTGCCAGCAGCACGCGGACAGGGCCGAATGAAAAACTGTTTTTT
12,-,-,TRBJ1-6,TRBV6-1,CASKAYNSPLHF,TGTGCCAGCAAAGCTTATAATTCACCCCTCCACTTT
16,-,TRBD1,TRBJ2-5,TRBV24-1,CATRTSSRTGEETQYF,TGTGCCACCAGGACCTCTTCCCGGACAGGGGAAGAGACCCAGTACTTC
16,few,TRBD1,TRBJ1-1,TRBV20-1,CSASTPGQPSNTEAFF,TGCAGTGCTAGTACACCGGGACAGCCCTCGAACACTGAAGCTTTCTTT
14,-,-,TRBJ2-7,TRBV10-2,CASSLTAFGGEQYF,TGCGCCAGCAGTTTGACAGCGTTTGGCGGCGAGCAGTACTTC
15,-,-,TRBJ1-1,TRBV7-8,CASSLVSWSGPEAFF,TGTGCCAGCAGCTTAGTTTCTTGGTCGGGCCCTGAAGCTTTCTTT
14,-,-,TRBJ1-1,TRBV27,CASSLISIGTEAFF,TGTGCCAGCAGTTTAATTAGTATCGGCACTGAAGCTTTCTTT
12,-,-,TRBJ1-2,TRBV10-3,CATQSSGAGYTF,TGTGCCACCCAGTCGTCAGGGGCGGGCTACACCTTC
16,-,-,TRBJ1-3,TRBV6-1,CASSEGFTFSGNTIYF,TGTGCCAGCAGTGAAGGTTTCACTTTCTCTGGAAACACCATATATTTT
16,-,-,TRBJ1-2,TRBV12-5,CASEAQGLTTNYGYTF,TGTGCTAGTGAGGCCCAGGGACTCACCACTAACTATGGCTACACCTTC
13,few,-,TRBJ1-2,TRBV20-1,CSAPTGANYGYTF,TGCAGTGCCCCGACAGGAGCTAACTATGGCTACACCTTC
21,few,-,TRBJ1-1,TRBV21-1,CASSTLKPRTASPRGFGGAFF,TGTGCCAGCAGCACCCTCAAGCCCCGGACAGCATCCCCCCGGGGCTTTGGAGGAGCTTTCTTT
15,-,-,TRBJ2-5,TRBV7-2,CASSRGAPSRETQYF,TGTGCCAGCAGCCGGGGGGCGCCCTCTCGAGAGACCCAGTACTTC
16,-,-,TRBJ1-5,TRBV19,CASRGGGRGSNQPQHF,TGTGCCAGTAGGGGTGGGGGCAGGGGAAGCAATCAGCCCCAGCATTTT
16,few,TRBD1,TRBJ2-3,TRBV5-1,CASSLGTGGGTDTQYF,TGCGCCAGCAGCTTGGGGACAGGAGGCGGCACAGATACGCAGTATTTT
16,-,TRBD1,TRBJ2-5,TRBV19,CASSIDLGQGRETQYF,TGTGCCAGTAGCATCGACCTTGGACAGGGTCGGGAGACCCAGTACTTC
15,-,TRBD2,TRBJ2-5,TRBV19,CASTRLAGGQETQYF,TGTGCCAGTACAAGATTAGCGGGGGGGCAAGAGACCCAGTACTTC
12,-,-,TRBJ2-3,TRBV20-1,CSAREAADTQYF,TGCAGTGCTAGAGAGGCGGCAGATACGCAGTATTTT
16,few,TRBD2,TRBJ2-5,TRBV10-1,CASSEKRGPTKETQYF,TGCGCCAGCAGTGAGAAGCGGGGGCCAACGAAAGAGACCCAGTACTTC
16,-,-,TRBJ2-3,TRBV5-6,CASSLSLGAFRDTQYF,TGTGCCAGCAGCTTGTCACTGGGGGCTTTCAGGGATACGCAGTATTTT
16,few,-,TRBJ2-3,TRBV18,CASSQRVEGGTDTQYF,TGTGCCAGCTCACAACGCGTAGAGGGCGGCACAGATACGCAGTATTTT
19,-,-,TRBJ2-3,TRBV30,CAWSPAIIAERTSTDTQYF,TGTGCCTGGAGTCCAGCGATAATAGCGGAACGCACTAGCACAGATACGCAGTATTTT
14,few,TRBD2,TRBJ2-1,TRBV30,CAWRSSGDYNEQFF,TGTGCCTGGAGGTCTAGCGGGGACTACAATGAGCAGTTCTTC
14,few,-,TRBJ2-7,TRBV7-9,CASSLERRINEQYF,TGTGCCAGCAGCTTAGAAAGGCGGATCAACGAGCAGTACTTC
17,-,TRBD1,TRBJ2-3,TRBV6-5,CASSCLPRTGSTDTQYF,TGTGCCAGCAGTTGCCTACCCAGGACAGGGAGCACAGATACGCAGTATTTT
17,-,TRBD1,TRBJ2-5,TRBV20-1,CSARDPRTGMSTETQYF,TGCAGTGCTAGAGATCCCCGGACAGGGATGTCCACAGAGACCCAGTACTTC
15,-,TRBD1,TRBJ2-7,TRBV12-3/TRBV12-4,CASSTRTGPLYEQYF,TGTGCCAGCAGCACCCGGACAGGCCCACTCTACGAGCAGTACTTC
16,-,TRBD2,TRBJ2-5,TRBV7-9,CASSLGLAGPQETQYF,TGTGCCAGCAGCCTAGGGCTAGCGGGGCCACAAGAGACCCAGTACTTC
14,few,-,TRBJ2-5,TRBV7-6,CASSLAGGPQTQYF,TGTGCCAGCAGCTTAGCGGGGGGGCCGCAGACCCAGTACTTC
16,-,-,TRBJ2-2,TRBV20-1,CSARRGGGRDTGELFF,TGCAGTGCCCGGAGGGGTGGGGGCCGGGACACCGGGGAGCTGTTTTTT
14,-,-,TRBJ2-2,TRBV3-1,CASSQEGTSGELFF,TGTGCCAGCAGCCAAGAAGGGACTTCCGGGGAGCTGTTTTTT
13,few,-,TRBJ1-3,TRBV20-1,CSARGGSGNTIYF,TGCAGTGCTAGAGGGGGCTCTGGAAACACCATATATTTT
12,-,TRBD1,TRBJ1-2,TRBV20-1,CSAGTGVYGYTF,TGCAGTGCTGGGACAGGGGTCTATGGCTACACCTTC
12,-,-,TRBJ1-6,TRBV5-6,CASSGYNSPLHF,TGTGCCAGCAGCGGGTATAATTCACCCCTCCACTTT
15,-,TRBD2,TRBJ2-7,TRBV6-5,CASSYLTSGSYEQYF,TGTGCCAGCAGTTACTTGACTAGCGGTTCCTACGAGCAGTACTTC
14,-,-,TRBJ2-5,TRBV11-3,CASSRDSLGETQYF,TGTGCCAGCAGCAGAGACAGCTTAGGAGAGACCCAGTACTTC
13,-,-,TRBJ1-1,TRBV12-3/TRBV12-4,CASSFEVNTEAFF,TGTGCCAGCAGTTTTGAGGTGAACACTGAAGCTTTCTTT
13,-,-,TRBJ2-5,TRBV27,CASSTHFQETQYF,TGTGCCAGCAGCACACATTTCCAAGAGACCCAGTACTTC
17,-,-,TRBJ1-5,TRBV23-1,CASSQSSARESNQPQHF,TGCGCCAGCAGTCAATCAAGTGCAAGGGAGAGCAATCAGCCCCAGCATTTT
14,-,-,TRBJ1-6,TRBV30,CAWSVPGAVSPLHF,TGTGCCTGGAGTGTTCCGGGGGCGGTTTCACCCCTCCACTTT
14,-,-,TRBJ1-5,TRBV20-1,CSAIGRGFNQPQHF,TGCAGTGCTATTGGGAGGGGGTTCAATCAGCCCCAGCATTTT
15,-,-,TRBJ1-3,TRBV7-6,CASSFRGSPGNTVYF,TGTGCCAGCAGCTTCCGAGGGAGTCCTGGAAACACCGTATATTTT
14,few,-,TRBJ2-3,TRBV25-1,CASKGGFYTDTQYF,TGTGCTTCCAAAGGGGGGTTCTACACAGATACGCAGTATTTT
14,-,TRBD1,TRBJ2-7,TRBV18,CASSSDRERYEQYF,TGTGCCAGCTCATCGGACAGGGAACGCTACGAGCAGTACTTC
12,-,-,TRBJ2-3,TRBV7-9,CASSFGTDTQYF,TGTGCCAGCAGCTTTGGCACAGATACGCAGTATTTT
18,few,TRBD1,TRBJ1-6,TRBV7-2,CASSLRPGGRGYNSPLHF,TGTGCCAGCAGCTTACGTCCTGGCGGCAGGGGGTATAATTCACCCCTCCACTTT
15,-,TRBD1,TRBJ2-1,TRBV7-9,CASSQGQAYYNEQFF,TGTGCCAGCAGCCAGGGACAGGCATACTACAATGAGCAGTTCTTC